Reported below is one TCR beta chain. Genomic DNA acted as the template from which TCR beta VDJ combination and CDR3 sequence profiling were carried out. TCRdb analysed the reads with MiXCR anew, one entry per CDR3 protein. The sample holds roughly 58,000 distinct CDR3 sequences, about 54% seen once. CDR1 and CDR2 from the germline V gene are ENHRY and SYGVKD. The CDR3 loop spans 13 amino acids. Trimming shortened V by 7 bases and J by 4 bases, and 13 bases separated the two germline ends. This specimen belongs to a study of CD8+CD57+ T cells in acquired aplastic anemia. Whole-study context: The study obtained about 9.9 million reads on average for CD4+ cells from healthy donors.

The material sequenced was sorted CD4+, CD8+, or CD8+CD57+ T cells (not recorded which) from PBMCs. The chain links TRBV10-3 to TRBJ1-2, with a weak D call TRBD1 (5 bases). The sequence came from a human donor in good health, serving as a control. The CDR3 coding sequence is TGTGCCATCAAAGGAGGACAAGGCTATGGCTACACCTTC. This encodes CAIKGGQGYGYTF.